These 24 T cell receptor beta chains came from one sample sequenced in a study of shared clonotypes between healthy human individuals. Generated by immunoSEQ multiplex PCR, the TCRdb table keeps only in-frame clones and is missing some. Of approximately 640,000 clones listed, 60% to 80% are singletons. Sequenced: memory CD4+ T cells sorted from blood. Subset: CD45RA-negative fraction. These receptors originate from a woman in her 30s in good health.

The chain joins TRBV28 to TRBJ2-5, with D tentatively TRBD1 (6 bases). CDR1 and CDR2 (germline): MDHEN, SYDVKM. V shed 4 bases and J shed 1 base, with 10 bases lying between them. The CDR3 consists of 14 residues. CDR3 region: CASSWTALQETQYF. For the CDR3, the DNA is TGTGCCAGCAGTTGGACAGCACTCCAAGAGACCCAGTACTTC. Combining the CDR3 with reference TRBV28 and TRBJ2-5 gives the whole variable domain DVKVTQSSRYLVKRTGEKVFLECVQDMDHENMFWYRQDPGLGLRLIYFSYDVKMKEKGDIPEGYSVSREKKERFSLILESASTNQTSMYLCASSWTALQETQYFGPGTRLLVL.

V is TRBV5-1 and J is TRBJ2-2; the D gene could be TRBD1 or TRBD2 (5 bases each). There are 14 residues in the CDR3. The V gene lost 4 bases and the J gene lost 10 bases, with 17 bases spanning the gap. Germline CDR1 SGHRS, CDR2 YFSETQ. The CDR3 DNA follows: TGCGCCAGCAGCGCCGGGACCTATGGCTTGGAGCTGTTTTTT. It yields the protein CASSAGTYGLELFF.

As to this clone: Other DNA sequences from this sample encode an identical CDR3 as well. V gene TRBV18 combines with J gene TRBJ2-1; 7 nucleotides line up with TRBD2. J lost 5 bases, V lost 3 bases, and 4 bases had no gene match. CDR3 length: 14 residues. CDR1 is KGHSH and CDR2 is LQKENI in the germline V gene. CDR3 bases: TGTGCCAGCTCACCGGGACTACTGAACAATGAGCAGTTCTTC. It encodes CASSPGLLNNEQFF.

Written as DNA, the CDR3 is TGTGCCAGCAGGGAAGCGGGTGACACCGGGGAGCTGTTTTTT. Encoded protein: CASREAGDTGELFF. The chain uses TRBV6-5 and TRBJ2-2; D perhaps matches TRBD2 (6 bases). The ends were cut back, 6 bases at V and 3 bases at J, with 11 bases in the middle. The CDR3 is 14 residues long. Germline-derived CDR1 and CDR2 are MNHEY and SVGAGI.

As for this clone: Other DNA sequences in this specimen translate into the identical CDR3. V and J are TRBV5-4 and TRBJ2-3, with D uncertain. This CDR3 is 15 amino acids long. The V and J ends lost 0 bases and 4 bases respectively, with 12 bases between them. Germline CDR1 and CDR2: SGHNT and YYREEE (reference sequence). CDR3 nucleotides: TGTGCCAGCAGCTTGGGTGGTCTCGGAGCAGATACGCAGTATTTT. The encoded protein is CASSLGGLGADTQYF.

CDR3 DNA: TGCGCCAGCAGCTTACTAGCGGGAGTTCCCGGGGAGCTGTTTTTT. Translation gives CASSLLAGVPGELFF. This chain links TRBV5-1 with TRBJ2-2; 11 nucleotides match TRBD2. Germline CDR1 SGHRS, CDR2 YFSETQ. V shed 2 bases, J shed 6 bases, and the junction held 3 bases outside the gene matches. The CDR3 has 15 amino acids.

The V and J genes are TRBV18 and TRBJ1-1, with 12 nucleotides matching TRBD1. The CDR3 is 17 residues long. Germline V lookup: CDR1 KGHSH, CDR2 LQKENI. V lost 2 bases and J lost 4; bases outside the gene matches: 8. This chain's CDR3 is CASSPGAGQGAITEAFF. In nucleotides, the CDR3 is TGTGCCAGCTCACCAGGAGCGGGACAGGGGGCCATCACTGAAGCTTTCTTT.

This clone has only one observation. The chain combines TRBV9 with TRBJ2-5; 10 bases agree with TRBD2. CDR1 SGDLS and CDR2 YYNGEE come from the germline V gene. The CDR3 has 15 residues. V shed 0 bases and J 5 bases; nucleotides not matched to a gene: 4. CDR3 loop: CASSVGAGGVETQYF. The CDR3 DNA is TGTGCCAGCAGCGTAGGAGCGGGAGGGGTCGAGACCCAGTACTTC.

This clone was counted a few times. The genes are TRBV5-1 and TRBJ2-5; TRBD2 aligns across 11 bases. This CDR3 region has 19 residues. Germline CDR1 is SGHRS and CDR2 is YFSETQ. V shed 4 bases and J 1 base; nucleotides not matched to a gene: 15. CDR3 sequence reads: CASSGGLAETWGLQETQYF. The CDR3 DNA follows: TGCGCCAGCAGCGGGGGACTAGCGGAGACTTGGGGCCTCCAAGAGACCCAGTACTTC.

The V and J genes are TRBV4-1 and TRBJ2-1; 10 bases map to TRBD2. Germline CDR1 and CDR2: MGHRA and YSYEKL. J gave up 5 bases and V 1 base, and 8 bases lay outside the gene matches. This CDR3 region has 17 residues. The CDR3 sequence is CASSQVFRTSGNNEQFF. In DNA form, the CDR3 reads TGCGCCAGCAGCCAAGTTTTCCGGACTAGCGGAAACAATGAGCAGTTCTTC.

The V gene is TRBV6-6, the J gene TRBJ2-7, with D maybe TRBD2 (5 bases). V was clipped by 5 bases and J by 3 bases, with 5 bases between them. The CDR3 runs 11 residues. Per the germline V gene, CDR1 is MNHNY and CDR2 is SVGAGI (reference sequence). This CDR3 is CASSRGYEQYF. In DNA, the CDR3 is TGTGCCAGCAGTCGGGGCTACGAGCAGTACTTC.

This clone was recorded at least ten times. CDR3 sequence (DNA): TGTGCCAGCATCCAAAGGGGGACAGGGTTCTACGAGCAGTACTTC. It encodes CASIQRGTGFYEQYF. The chain carries TRBV27 and TRBJ2-7; 9 bases are shared with TRBD1. Germline V gives CDR1 MNHEY, CDR2 SMNVEV (reference sequence). The CDR3 has 15 amino acids. V lost 7 bases to trimming and J lost 3 bases; unmatched junction nucleotides: 10.

This rearrangement joins TRBV10-1 to TRBJ2-2; 11 bases match TRBD2. The CDR3 has 20 residues. Trimming removed 0 bases from V and 0 bases from J; junction bases left unmatched: 9. Germline loops: CDR1 WNHNN, CDR2 SYGVQD (reference sequence). This CDR3 is CASSESIFGTSGANTGELFF. The DNA of the CDR3 is TGCGCCAGCAGTGAGTCGATATTCGGGACTAGCGGAGCGAACACCGGGGAGCTGTTTTTT.

This clone was seen once. The chain has TRBV7-2 and TRBJ2-5, with D possibly being TRBD2 (6 bases). The germline V gene has CDR1 SGHTA and CDR2 FQGNSA. The V gene lost 5 bases and the J gene lost 9 bases, with 13 bases spanning the gap. The CDR3 runs 12 residues. The CDR3 DNA sequence: TGTGCCAGCAGCGATCTTGGGGAGGCCCAGTACTTC. Its translation is CASSDLGEAQYF.

As to this clone: Other DNA variants within this sample encode the same CDR3. The chain links TRBV5-1 to TRBJ2-7; D is perhaps TRBD1 or TRBD2 (5 bases each). Trimming left V 3 bases short and J 3 bases short, with 13 bases between. CDR1 SGHRS and CDR2 YFSETQ come from the germline V gene. This CDR3 spans 14 amino acids. The CDR3, as DNA: TGCGCCAGCAGCTCCGGGACGCTCGTCTACGAGCAGTACTTC. Amino acid sequence: CASSSGTLVYEQYF.

As DNA, the CDR3 is TGTGCCAGTAGTATTAGGACAGGGGAGGCCTATAGCAATCAGCCCCAGCATTTT. As protein: CASSIRTGEAYSNQPQHF. The gene calls are TRBV19 and TRBJ1-5; TRBD1 matches at 9 bases. The J segment lost 0 bases and the V segment lost 3 bases, leaving 9 bases of the junction unmatched. CDR1 and CDR2 (germline): LNHDA, SQIVND (reference sequence). The CDR3 contains 18 residues.

The chain uses TRBV30 and TRBJ2-5; a possible D gene is TRBD2 (6 bases). V was trimmed by 2 bases and J by 3 bases, leaving 16 bases between them. CDR3 length: 15 residues. Germline CDR1 GTSNPN, CDR2 SVGIG (reference sequence). CDR3 sequence (DNA): TGTGCCTGGAGTACCCTTTTTAGCGGTGAAGAGACCCAGTACTTC. Translated: CAWSTLFSGEETQYF.

This rearrangement joins TRBV29-1 to TRBJ1-3, with TRBD1 matching over 10 bases. Germline V gene sequence: CDR1 SQVTM, CDR2 ANQGSEA. The CDR3 extends over 18 amino acids. V lost 3 bases, J lost 2 bases, and 13 bases stayed unmatched. This CDR3 reads CSVEDRDRGVSAGNTIYF. CDR3 nucleotide sequence: TGCAGCGTTGAGGACCGGGACAGGGGTGTATCGGCTGGAAACACCATATATTTT.

The rearrangement links TRBV4-2 to TRBJ2-2; TRBD2 aligns across 7 bases. The J segment lost 4 bases and the V segment lost 1 base, leaving 9 bases of the junction unmatched. The V gene's germline CDR1 is LGHNA and CDR2 YNFKEQ. The CDR3 sequence is 17 residues long. Here the CDR3 reads CASSQGLASGTTGELFF. In DNA, the CDR3 is TGTGCCAGCAGCCAAGGTCTGGCTAGCGGTACCACCGGGGAGCTGTTTTTT.

The CDR3 spells CATSRDYGGPGENEKLFF. The CDR3 nucleotides are TGTGCCACCAGCAGAGATTACGGAGGGCCCGGAGAGAATGAAAAACTGTTTTTT. The V call is TRBV15, the J call TRBJ1-4; D remains ambiguous. Trimming removed 0 bases from V and 5 bases from J, with 19 bases in between. Looked up from germline, CDR1 is LNHNV and CDR2 is YYDKDF (reference sequence). The CDR3 runs to 18 residues.

This chain uses TRBV18 with TRBJ1-3, with TRBD1 matching 10 bases. The trim removed 6 bases at V and 3 bases at J, leaving 5 bases unmatched. Germline V lookup: CDR1 KGHSH, CDR2 LQKENI. This CDR3 is built from 15 residues. This CDR3 reads CASSTGQGDGNTIYF. CDR3 in DNA: TGTGCCAGCTCGACCGGACAGGGGGATGGAAACACCATATATTTT.

This clone occurred a few times. The chain combines TRBV5-1 with TRBJ2-3, with a weak D call TRBD2 (6 bases). This CDR3 has 14 residues. The V end lost 4 bases, the J end lost 1 base, and 10 bases lay between the germline ends. The germline V gene encodes CDR1 SGHRS and CDR2 YFSETQ. The CDR3 DNA sequence: TGCGCCAGCAGCCCCCCTAGCGGCACAGATACGCAGTATTTT. It specifies CASSPPSGTDTQYF.

V and J are TRBV28 and TRBJ1-2; 7 positions match TRBD1. Germline loops: CDR1 MDHEN, CDR2 SYDVKM. The CDR3 extends over 12 amino acids. Trimming took 5 bases from V and 8 from J; bases not matched to a gene: 5. The CDR3 coding sequence is TGTGCCAGCAGTCAACAGGGGTGGGGCTACACCTTC. Encoded protein: CASSQQGWGYTF.

The rearrangement uses TRBV4-1 and TRBJ2-1, with 9 bases matching TRBD1. The V segment lost 4 bases and the J segment 2 bases; nucleotides outside the gene matches: 15. CDR1 and CDR2 from the germline V gene are MGHRA and YSYEKL. This CDR3 comprises 19 residues. In nucleotides, the CDR3 is TGCGCCAGCAGCCGTCGGGACAGGGCAGAGCGGGCTGCCTACAATGAGCAGTTCTTC. Its translation is CASSRRDRAERAAYNEQFF.